Below, 2 T cell receptor beta chains from the same sample are listed, as sequenced in a study of PD-1 blockade in classical Hodgkin lymphoma. Libraries were prepared by immunoSEQ multiplex PCR; TCRdb keeps only in-frame clonotypes and omits some of them. Of about 98,000 clones in the sample, roughly 92% were seen once. Brentuximab vedotin exposure varied among the patients, all of whom had relapsed after autologous stem cell transplantation. The input for sequencing was peripheral blood mononuclear cells (PBMCs), taken at baseline. The receptors stem from a human donor with classical Hodgkin lymphoma.

CDR3 in amino acids: CASSLGLAETTGELFF. CDR3 bases: TGTGCCAGCAGCTTGGGACTAGCGGAAACCACCGGGGAGCTGTTTTTT. The chain carries TRBV5-4 and TRBJ2-2, with 9 bases that match TRBD2. Losses at the gene ends were 0 bases for V and 4 bases for J; bases not matched to a gene: 4. Germline V gives CDR1 SGHNT, CDR2 YYREEE (reference sequence). The CDR3 spans 16 residues.

The sample holds a few counts of this clone. The chain joins TRBV7-9 to TRBJ1-1; D uncertain. Germline V CDR1 and CDR2: SEHNR, FQNEAQ (reference sequence). V was pared by 5 bases and J by 0 bases, with 10 bases between. This CDR3 region has 14 residues. For the CDR3, the DNA is TGTGCCAGCAGCCGTGACACGATGAACACTGAAGCTTTCTTT. Protein sequence: CASSRDTMNTEAFF.